This entry is about one T cell receptor (beta chain). Clones were sequenced by immunoSEQ multiplex PCR, and TCRdb holds only the in-frame ones, with some missing. This sample has some 200,000 clones; roughly 90% occur once, and the top ten carry 3.1%. The entry originates in a study of blood T cell repertoires in COVID-19. About the research overall: Recovered status in Cohort 3 required two negative PCRs, clearance, or symptom resolution. Italy, Spain and the United States were the sources of the convalescent and acute COVID-19 samples. Sources were T cells, B-cell-depleted T cells, or PBMCs; the material itself was cDNA or gDNA.

This sequence was found in a woman between 45 and 65 years old in a cohort exposed to, infected with or recovered from COVID-19 (not recorded which). The sequenced sample was PBMCs or T cells enriched from blood (not recorded which).

CDR3 nucleotides: TGTGCCAGCAGCTTGTACTTCTATGTCGACCCGGGCACTGAAGCTTTCTTT. It yields the protein CASSLYFYVDPGTEAFF. The chain recombines TRBV5-8 with TRBJ1-1, with D unclear. The V end was cut by 1 base, the J end by 4 bases, with 20 bases between. This CDR3 is built from 17 residues. Germline V gene data show CDR1 as SGHTS and CDR2 as YDEGEE.